These 9 T cell receptor beta chains were all obtained from the same sample, sequenced in a study of shared clonotypes between healthy human individuals. The assay was immunoSEQ multiplex PCR, and TCRdb's table has in-frame clones only and misses some. The data show 1.5 million to 2.5 million clones, 85% to 95% seen once. It was CD45RO-negative cells, positively selected for CCR7, that made up naive CD8 cells, with terminally differentiated effector memory CD45RA+ cells excluded. The sequenced sample was naive CD8+ T cells sorted from blood. These receptors came from a man in his late teens or twenties in good health.

The rearrangement uses TRBV13 and TRBJ2-3; 14 positions match TRBD2. The V gene's germline CDR1 is PRHDT and CDR2 FYEKMQ (reference sequence). The ends lost 5 bases at V and 0 bases at J; junction bases unmatched: 10. This CDR3 is built from 19 residues. The CDR3 here is CASSHPGLAGGPSTDTQYF. The CDR3 DNA follows: TGTGCCAGCAGCCACCCCGGACTAGCGGGAGGCCCTAGCACAGATACGCAGTATTTT.

This chain uses TRBV9 with TRBJ2-7, with no clear D. Trimming stripped 1 base from V and 0 bases from J, with 11 bases between. The CDR3 extends over 15 amino acids. CDR1 is SGDLS, CDR2 YYNGEE, per germline. The CDR3 here is CASSVSAESSYEQYF. As DNA, the CDR3 is TGTGCCAGCAGCGTATCGGCTGAGAGCTCCTACGAGCAGTACTTC.

The chain couples TRBV9 to TRBJ1-3; TRBD1 might be the D (5 bases). V lost 3 bases to trimming and J lost 0 bases, with 10 bases between them. Germline values: CDR1 SGDLS, CDR2 YYNGEE. The CDR3 contains 15 residues. The CDR3 nucleotides are TGTGCCAGCAGCGGTCCGGGGGGCTCTGGAAACACCATATATTTT. Residues: CASSGPGGSGNTIYF. Based on the CDR3 plus reference TRBV9 and TRBJ1-3, the full variable domain is DSGVTQTPKHLITATGQRVTLRCSPRSGDLSVYWYQQSLDQGLQFLIQYYNGEERAKGNILERFSAQQFPDLHSELNLSSLELGDSALYFCASSGPGGSGNTIYFGEGSWLTVV.

The V and J genes are TRBV6-5 and TRBJ1-2; D not resolved. The germline V gene has CDR1 MNHEY and CDR2 SVGAGI. The CDR3 has 14 residues. Trimming shortened V by 4 bases and J by 2 bases, and 11 bases separated the two germline ends. The CDR3 spells CASSFGEGNYGYTF. CDR3 nucleotide sequence: TGTGCCAGCAGTTTTGGGGAGGGAAACTATGGCTACACCTTC.

This sequence joins TRBV10-3 and TRBJ1-4, with 9 positions matching TRBD1. The CDR3 contains 15 residues. From germline, CDR1 is ENHRY and CDR2 SYGVKD. The J segment lost 6 bases and the V segment lost 0 bases, leaving 2 bases of the junction unmatched. The chain's CDR3 is CAISESRDRDEKLFF. CDR3 coding DNA: TGTGCCATCAGTGAGTCCCGGGACAGGGATGAAAAACTGTTTTTT.

This clone was observed once. V gene TRBV7-9 combines with J gene TRBJ2-3; either TRBD1 or TRBD2 may supply D (5 bases each). The CDR3 contains 16 residues. The germline gives CDR1 SEHNR, CDR2 FQNEAQ (reference sequence). The V and J ends lost 5 bases and 0 bases respectively, with 15 bases between them. The CDR3 DNA reads TGTGCCAGCAGCCCATCGCCCGGGGCTAGCACAGATACGCAGTATTTT. It specifies CASSPSPGASTDTQYF.

The sample holds one count of this clone. V is TRBV2 and J is TRBJ1-4; 9 positions match TRBD1. This CDR3 comprises 13 residues. V lost 8 bases, J lost 8 bases, and 6 bases stayed unmatched. CDR1 SNHLY and CDR2 FYNNEI come from the germline V gene. The CDR3 region has the DNA TGTGCCAGCCTGGGACAGGGTGGGGAAAAACTGTTTTTT. It translates to CASLGQGGEKLFF. The variable domain in full, completed from reference TRBV2 and TRBJ1-4, reads EPEVTQTPSHQVTQMGQEVILRCVPISNHLYFYWYRQILGQKVEFLVSFYNNEISEKSEIFDDQFSVERPDGSNFTLKIRSTKLEDSAMYFCASLGQGGEKLFFGSGTQLSVL.

The chain uses TRBV2 and TRBJ2-1; 9 nucleotides match TRBD2. The V segment lost 6 bases and the J segment 7 bases; nucleotides outside the gene matches: 16. This CDR3 comprises 17 residues. Germline V gene data show CDR1 as SNHLY and CDR2 as FYNNEI. The CDR3 bases are TGTGCCAGCAGCGACCTCGGGGCGGGAGGGCCTCTGAATGAGCAGTTCTTC. It encodes CASSDLGAGGPLNEQFF.

The rearrangement links TRBV13 to TRBJ2-5; the match to TRBD2 covers 12 bases. The V segment lost 5 bases and the J segment 0 bases; nucleotides outside the gene matches: 4. From germline, CDR1 is PRHDT and CDR2 FYEKMQ (reference sequence). This CDR3 has 16 residues. CDR3: CASSLLAGGHQETQYF. The CDR3 DNA sequence: TGTGCCAGCAGCCTTCTAGCGGGAGGGCACCAAGAGACCCAGTACTTC.